The rows below give T cell receptor beta chains drawn from one sample of a study of Ad26.COV2.S vaccination and SARS-CoV-2 variants. Data came from immunoSEQ multiplex PCR; TCRdb stores just in-frame clones and leaves some out. The sample shows around 370,000 clones, 70% to 90% of them seen only once. This specimen was peripheral blood, taken in a trial of Ad26.COV2.S vaccine versus placebo. These TCRs come from a person between 18 and 59 years old who received the Ad26.COV2.S COVID-19 vaccine or a placebo. Each CDR3 is given with its conserved first and last residue. The D gene is left open where the match is weak. Clone size is given for some rows only: seen once, a few or many times, or a class if the clone is expanded.

J gene: TRBJ2-7
clone size: .
D gene: TRBD2
V gene: TRBV5-1
CDR3 DNA: TGCGCCAGCAGCCCCTACGACTTGCGCGGGGGAACCTACGAGCAGTACTTC
CDR3 protein: CASSPYDLRGGTYEQYF

J gene: TRBJ2-7
clone size: .
D gene: .
V gene: TRBV19
CDR3 DNA: TGTGCCAGTAGTATAGATCCATGGGCAAGACCAAGGGGCGAGCAGTACTTC
CDR3 protein: CASSIDPWARPRGEQYF

J gene: TRBJ2-6
clone size: once
D gene: TRBD1
V gene: TRBV14
CDR3 DNA: TGTGCCAGCAGCCAAAAAGACAGGGGGAACTCTGGGGCCAACGTCCTGACTTTC
CDR3 protein: CASSQKDRGNSGANVLTF

J gene: TRBJ1-6
clone size: .
D gene: .
V gene: TRBV5-1
CDR3 DNA: TGCGCCAGCAGCTTGGGGGACACTAATTCGGCCCTCCACTTT
CDR3 protein: CASSLGDTNSALHF

J gene: TRBJ2-1
clone size: .
D gene: .
V gene: TRBV29-1
CDR3 DNA: TGCAGCGGGGGGATTGCCAATGAGCAGTTCTTC
CDR3 protein: CSGGIANEQFF

J gene: TRBJ2-7
clone size: .
D gene: .
V gene: TRBV18
CDR3 DNA: TGTGCCAGCTCACCGCCCGGACAGTTATCAAGCTCCTACGAGCAGTACTTC
CDR3 protein: CASSPPGQLSSSYEQYF

J gene: TRBJ2-5
clone size: .
D gene: TRBD1
V gene: TRBV10-3
CDR3 DNA: TGTGCCATCAAGCGGACAGGGGGAGAGACCCAGTACTTC
CDR3 protein: CAIKRTGGETQYF

J gene: TRBJ2-1
clone size: few
D gene: .
V gene: TRBV18
CDR3 DNA: TGTGCCAGCTCACCACACAAAGCGGATGAGCAGTTCTTC
CDR3 protein: CASSPHKADEQFF

J gene: TRBJ2-3
clone size: once
D gene: .
V gene: TRBV7-2
CDR3 DNA: TGTGCCAGCAGCAGCCCATTAAGTTCTAGCACAGATACGCAGTATTTT
CDR3 protein: CASSSPLSSSTDTQYF

J gene: TRBJ2-2
clone size: .
D gene: .
V gene: TRBV20-1
CDR3 DNA: TGCAGTGCTAGTCTACCTTCGGGTAACGCCGGGGAGCTGTTTTTT
CDR3 protein: CSASLPSGNAGELFF

J gene: TRBJ1-2
clone size: once
D gene: .
V gene: TRBV29-1
CDR3 DNA: TGCAGCGTTTGGGGAGGGGACTATGGCTACACCTTC
CDR3 protein: CSVWGGDYGYTF

J gene: TRBJ1-2
clone size: .
D gene: TRBD1
V gene: TRBV5-1
CDR3 DNA: TGCGCCAGCAGCTTATTTGGACAGGGGGATAACTATGGCTACACCTTC
CDR3 protein: CASSLFGQGDNYGYTF

J gene: TRBJ2-1
clone size: .
D gene: TRBD2
V gene: TRBV13
CDR3 DNA: TGTGCCAGCAGCTCATCCCCAGGACTAGCGTCTCTTATTCCTGAGCAGTTCTTC
CDR3 protein: CASSSSPGLASLIPEQFF

J gene: TRBJ2-7
clone size: .
D gene: .
V gene: TRBV28
CDR3 DNA: TGTGCCAGCAGTCCCAACGCACCCCGGTGGGGATTCTCCTACGAGCAGTACTTC
CDR3 protein: CASSPNAPRWGFSYEQYF

J gene: TRBJ2-2
clone size: .
D gene: TRBD1
V gene: TRBV6-2/TRBV6-3
CDR3 DNA: TGTGCCAGCAGCCCCGGGACAGCGAACACCGGGGAGCTGTTTTTT
CDR3 protein: CASSPGTANTGELFF

J gene: TRBJ1-2
clone size: .
D gene: TRBD1
V gene: TRBV9
CDR3 DNA: TGTGCCAGCAGCGTAGGACAGGGAGAGGATGGCTACACCTTC
CDR3 protein: CASSVGQGEDGYTF

J gene: TRBJ2-7
clone size: .
D gene: .
V gene: TRBV6-6
CDR3 DNA: TGTGCCAGCAGTTACTCGATGGTGTCCTACGAGCAGTACTTC
CDR3 protein: CASSYSMVSYEQYF

J gene: TRBJ1-5
clone size: .
D gene: .
V gene: TRBV3-1/TRBV3-2
CDR3 DNA: TGTGCCAGCAGCCAAGAGAAGGGGCGGAATAGCAATCAGCCCCAGCATTTT
CDR3 protein: CASSQEKGRNSNQPQHF

J gene: TRBJ2-7
clone size: .
D gene: .
V gene: TRBV25-1
CDR3 DNA: TGTGCCAGCAGCAAACCCGCGGCGGTAGAGCAGTACTTC
CDR3 protein: CASSKPAAVEQYF

J gene: TRBJ2-7
clone size: .
D gene: .
V gene: TRBV10-3
CDR3 DNA: TGTGCCATCAGTGCAACCGGGACACCCGAGCAGTACTTC
CDR3 protein: CAISATGTPEQYF

J gene: TRBJ2-3
clone size: .
D gene: .
V gene: TRBV11-2
CDR3 DNA: TGTGCCAGCAGCCCGGACTACGGGAAACCCTATACGCAGTATTTT
CDR3 protein: CASSPDYGKPYTQYF

J gene: TRBJ2-1
clone size: .
D gene: .
V gene: TRBV19
CDR3 DNA: TGTGCCAGTCGGTTGGGCGGGGACCCTTCTAAGTTCTTC
CDR3 protein: CASRLGGDPSKFF

J gene: TRBJ2-6
clone size: .
D gene: .
V gene: TRBV12-3/TRBV12-4
CDR3 DNA: TGTGCCAGCAGTTTAGCGGGGGCCAACGTCCTGACTTTC
CDR3 protein: CASSLAGANVLTF

J gene: TRBJ1-4
clone size: .
D gene: .
V gene: TRBV5-8
CDR3 DNA: TGTGCCAGCAGCTTCGGAGGGATCGCTAATGAAAAACTGTTTTTT
CDR3 protein: CASSFGGIANEKLFF

J gene: TRBJ2-5
clone size: .
D gene: .
V gene: TRBV7-9
CDR3 DNA: TGTGCCAGCAGGGTGGGGTACGGGGAACAAGAGACCCAGTACTTC
CDR3 protein: CASRVGYGEQETQYF

J gene: TRBJ1-2
clone size: .
D gene: TRBD1
V gene: TRBV5-5
CDR3 DNA: TGTGCCAGCAGCCCCGTGGACAGGGGGCACGGCTACACCTTC
CDR3 protein: CASSPVDRGHGYTF

J gene: TRBJ1-2
clone size: once
D gene: .
V gene: TRBV5-8
CDR3 DNA: TGTGCCAGCAGCTCCGACGTCGTCTGGATCTCTGGCTACACCTTC
CDR3 protein: CASSSDVVWISGYTF

J gene: TRBJ1-4
clone size: .
D gene: TRBD1
V gene: TRBV4-3
CDR3 DNA: TGCGCCAGCAGCCCCACAGGGGAAACTAATGAAAAACTGTTTTTT
CDR3 protein: CASSPTGETNEKLFF

J gene: TRBJ2-7
clone size: few
D gene: .
V gene: TRBV10-1
CDR3 DNA: TGCGCCAGCAGTGAGTCTTGGGGAAAAAGCTCCTACGAGCAGTACTTC
CDR3 protein: CASSESWGKSSYEQYF

J gene: TRBJ1-4
clone size: .
D gene: .
V gene: TRBV3-1/TRBV3-2
CDR3 DNA: TGTGCCAGCAGTCCCCAGGGCAACAGTGAAAAACTGTTTTTT
CDR3 protein: CASSPQGNSEKLFF

J gene: TRBJ2-7
clone size: .
D gene: TRBD1
V gene: TRBV25-1
CDR3 DNA: TGTGCCAGCAGTGAAAGGGGACAGGGTATTGGGGCCCTTTACGAGCAGTACTTC
CDR3 protein: CASSERGQGIGALYEQYF

J gene: TRBJ2-5
clone size: .
D gene: .
V gene: TRBV5-1
CDR3 DNA: TGCGCCAGCAGCTTCTACTTAGGCAGGGAGACCCAGTACTTC
CDR3 protein: CASSFYLGRETQYF

J gene: TRBJ1-2
clone size: .
D gene: .
V gene: TRBV11-2
CDR3 DNA: TGTGCCAGCAGCCTAAGGGGGTATGGCTACACCTTC
CDR3 protein: CASSLRGYGYTF

J gene: TRBJ2-7
clone size: .
D gene: .
V gene: TRBV5-4
CDR3 DNA: TGTGCCAGCAGCTTGGACTCTGGGGTTTACGAGCAGTACTTC
CDR3 protein: CASSLDSGVYEQYF

J gene: TRBJ1-1
clone size: .
D gene: .
V gene: TRBV30
CDR3 DNA: TGTGCCTGGAGTGTACAATGGGGGGTTCCGAACACTGAAGCTTTCTTT
CDR3 protein: CAWSVQWGVPNTEAFF

J gene: TRBJ2-1
clone size: .
D gene: TRBD2
V gene: TRBV27
CDR3 DNA: TGTGCCAGCAGTCCAGCGGGGGAGTACAATGAGCAGTTCTTC
CDR3 protein: CASSPAGEYNEQFF

J gene: TRBJ2-7
clone size: .
D gene: TRBD1
V gene: TRBV27
CDR3 DNA: TGTGCCAGCAGCCTGTCGGGACAGGGGTTCCACGAGCAGTACTTC
CDR3 protein: CASSLSGQGFHEQYF

J gene: TRBJ1-1
clone size: .
D gene: .
V gene: TRBV6-2/TRBV6-3
CDR3 DNA: TGTGCCAGCAGTTACTGGACACCCGACTCGAACACTGAAGCTTTCTTT
CDR3 protein: CASSYWTPDSNTEAFF

J gene: TRBJ1-6
clone size: few
D gene: TRBD1
V gene: TRBV4-1
CDR3 DNA: TGCGCCAGCAGCCTGGACAGGGCAAATTCACCCCTCCACTTT
CDR3 protein: CASSLDRANSPLHF

J gene: TRBJ2-5
clone size: .
D gene: TRBD2
V gene: TRBV28
CDR3 DNA: TGTGCCAGCAGCCTCGGTCCAGGACTAGCGGAAGAGACCCAGTACTTC
CDR3 protein: CASSLGPGLAEETQYF

J gene: TRBJ1-1
clone size: .
D gene: .
V gene: TRBV5-1
CDR3 DNA: TGCGCCAGCAGCTTTCAGGAGAACACTGAAGCTTTCTTT
CDR3 protein: CASSFQENTEAFF

J gene: TRBJ1-4
clone size: .
D gene: .
V gene: TRBV27
CDR3 DNA: TGTGCCAGCAGTTTGACCGCAAATGAAAAACTGTTTTTT
CDR3 protein: CASSLTANEKLFF

J gene: TRBJ2-7
clone size: .
D gene: .
V gene: TRBV30
CDR3 DNA: TGTGCCTGGAGTACGACGGACGCCTACGAGCAGTACTTC
CDR3 protein: CAWSTTDAYEQYF

J gene: TRBJ2-2
clone size: .
D gene: .
V gene: TRBV12-5
CDR3 DNA: TGTGCTAGTGGTTTTGGTAACACCGGGGAGCTGTTTTTT
CDR3 protein: CASGFGNTGELFF

J gene: TRBJ2-5
clone size: .
D gene: .
V gene: TRBV10-1
CDR3 DNA: TGCGCCAGCAGCCCCAGGGGCGCAGAGACCCAGTACTTC
CDR3 protein: CASSPRGAETQYF

J gene: TRBJ2-7
clone size: .
D gene: TRBD2
V gene: TRBV7-2
CDR3 DNA: TGTGCCAGCAGCACTTCTAGCGGTACCTACGAGCAGTACTTC
CDR3 protein: CASSTSSGTYEQYF

J gene: TRBJ2-1
clone size: once
D gene: TRBD2
V gene: TRBV5-1
CDR3 DNA: TGCGCCAGCAGCTTACGAGCGGGAGCGGGGAATGAGCAGTTCTTC
CDR3 protein: CASSLRAGAGNEQFF

J gene: TRBJ2-3
clone size: .
D gene: .
V gene: TRBV28
CDR3 DNA: TGTGCCAGCAGCGGGAGAGGGGCAGATACGCAGTATTTT
CDR3 protein: CASSGRGADTQYF